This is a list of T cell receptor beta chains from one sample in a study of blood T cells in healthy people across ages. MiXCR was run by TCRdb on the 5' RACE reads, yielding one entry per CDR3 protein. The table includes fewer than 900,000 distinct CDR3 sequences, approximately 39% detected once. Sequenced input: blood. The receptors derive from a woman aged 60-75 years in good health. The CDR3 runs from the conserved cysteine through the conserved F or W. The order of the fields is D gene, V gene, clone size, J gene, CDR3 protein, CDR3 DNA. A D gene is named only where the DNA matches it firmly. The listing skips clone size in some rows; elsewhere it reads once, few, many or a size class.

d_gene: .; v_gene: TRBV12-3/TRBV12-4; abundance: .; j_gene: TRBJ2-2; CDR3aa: CASSSRQENTGELFF; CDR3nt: TGTGCCAGCAGTTCCAGACAGGAGAACACCGGGGAGCTGTTTTTT
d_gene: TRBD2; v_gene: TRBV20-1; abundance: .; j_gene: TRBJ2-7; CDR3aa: CSVLLAGGNSYEQYF; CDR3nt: TGCAGTGTGCTTCTAGCGGGGGGGAACTCCTACGAGCAGTACTTC
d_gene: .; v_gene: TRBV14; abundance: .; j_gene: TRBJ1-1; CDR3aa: CASSLLGGGTGEAFF; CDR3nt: TGTGCCAGCAGCCTCCTAGGCGGGGGCACGGGTGAAGCTTTCTTT
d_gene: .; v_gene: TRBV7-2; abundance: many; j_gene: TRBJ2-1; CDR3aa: CASSPGAGLGYNEQFF; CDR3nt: TGTGCCAGCAGCCCGGGGGCGGGGCTAGGCTACAATGAGCAGTTCTTC
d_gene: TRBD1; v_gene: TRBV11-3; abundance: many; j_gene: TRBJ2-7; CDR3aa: CASSNRGRPGEQYF; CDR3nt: TGTGCCAGCTCGAACAGGGGTAGGCCCGGCGAGCAGTACTTC
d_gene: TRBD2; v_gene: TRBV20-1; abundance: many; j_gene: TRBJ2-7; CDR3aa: CSARLAVIYEQYF; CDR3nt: TGCAGTGCTAGACTAGCGGTGATCTACGAGCAGTACTTC
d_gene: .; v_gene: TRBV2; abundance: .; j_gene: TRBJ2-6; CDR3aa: CASSPDGYSGANVLTF; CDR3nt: TGTGCCAGCAGCCCGGACGGTTACTCTGGGGCCAACGTCCTGACTTTC
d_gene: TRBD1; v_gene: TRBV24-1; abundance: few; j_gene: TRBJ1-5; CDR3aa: CATSERGQQPQHF; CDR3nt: TGTGCCACCAGTGAAAGGGGGCAACAGCCCCAGCATTTT
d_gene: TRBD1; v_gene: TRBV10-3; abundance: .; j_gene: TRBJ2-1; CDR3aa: CAISDWDRNNEQFF; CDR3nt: TGTGCCATCAGTGACTGGGACAGAAACAATGAGCAGTTCTTC
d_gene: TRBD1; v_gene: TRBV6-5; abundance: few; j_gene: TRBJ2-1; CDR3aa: CASSSIRDRGRLRNEQFF; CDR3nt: TGTGCCAGCAGTTCAATCCGGGACAGGGGGCGATTACGGAATGAGCAGTTCTTC
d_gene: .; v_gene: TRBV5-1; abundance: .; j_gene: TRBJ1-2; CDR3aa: CASSSSPTENYGYTF; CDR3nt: TGCGCCAGCAGCTCTTCCCCGACGGAAAACTATGGCTACACCTTC
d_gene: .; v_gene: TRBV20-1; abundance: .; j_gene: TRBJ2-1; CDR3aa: CSAGGRADNNEQFF; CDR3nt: TGCAGTGCCGGGGGACGAGCTGACAACAATGAGCAGTTCTTC
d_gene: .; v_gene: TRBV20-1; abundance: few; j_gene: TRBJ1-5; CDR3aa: CSAIRAFNQPQHF; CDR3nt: TGCAGTGCTATCCGGGCCTTCAATCAGCCCCAGCATTTT
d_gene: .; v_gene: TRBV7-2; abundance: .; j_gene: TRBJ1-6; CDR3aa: CASSRTDRDKSPLHF; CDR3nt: TGTGCCAGCAGCCGAACTGACCGGGATAAGTCACCCCTCCACTTT
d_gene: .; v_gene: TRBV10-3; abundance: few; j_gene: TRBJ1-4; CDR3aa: CATSPGQLSLFF; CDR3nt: TGTGCCACCTCTCCGGGACAACTTTCACTGTTTTTT
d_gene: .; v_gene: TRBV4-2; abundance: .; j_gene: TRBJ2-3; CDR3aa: CASSQVLAYTDTQYF; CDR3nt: TGTGCCAGCAGCCAAGTACTAGCTTACACAGATACGCAGTATTTT
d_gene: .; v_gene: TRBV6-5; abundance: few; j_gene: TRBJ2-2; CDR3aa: CASSYQTGELFF; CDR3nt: TGTGCCAGCAGTTACCAGACCGGGGAGCTGTTTTTT
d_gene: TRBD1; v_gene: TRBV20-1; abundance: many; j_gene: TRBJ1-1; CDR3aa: CSARGQGQGHTEAFF; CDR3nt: TGCAGTGCTAGAGGGCAAGGACAGGGACACACTGAAGCTTTCTTT
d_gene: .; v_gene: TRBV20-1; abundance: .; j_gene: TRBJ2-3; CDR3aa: CSARLGVTDTQYF; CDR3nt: TGCAGTGCTAGACTGGGGGTCACAGATACGCAGTATTTT
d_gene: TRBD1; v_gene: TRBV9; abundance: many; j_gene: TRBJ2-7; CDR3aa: CASSVGQGASYEQYF; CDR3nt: TGTGCCAGCAGCGTTGGGCAGGGGGCTTCCTACGAGCAGTACTTC
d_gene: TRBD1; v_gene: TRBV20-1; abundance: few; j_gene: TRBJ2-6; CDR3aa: CSARVMAQGAAGANVLTF; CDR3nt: TGCAGTGCTAGAGTGATGGCACAGGGGGCAGCTGGGGCCAACGTCCTGACTTTC
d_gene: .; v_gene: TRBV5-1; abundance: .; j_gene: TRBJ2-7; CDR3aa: CTSSSAGFRGTYEQYF; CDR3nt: TGCACCAGCAGCTCGGCGGGGTTCCGAGGGACCTACGAGCAGTACTTC
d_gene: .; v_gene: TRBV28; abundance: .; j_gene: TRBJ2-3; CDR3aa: CASSFGEFGTQYF; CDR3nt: TGTGCCAGCAGTTTTGGGGAGTTTGGTACGCAGTATTTT
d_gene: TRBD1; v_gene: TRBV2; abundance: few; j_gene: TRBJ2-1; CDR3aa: CASSDRGLGNQQFF; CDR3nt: TGTGCCAGCAGCGACAGGGGGTTAGGCAATCAGCAGTTCTTC
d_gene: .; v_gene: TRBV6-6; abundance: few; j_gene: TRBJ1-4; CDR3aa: CASSYSAPPEEKLFF; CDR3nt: TGTGCCAGCAGTTACTCTGCCCCCCCGGAGGAAAAACTGTTTTTT
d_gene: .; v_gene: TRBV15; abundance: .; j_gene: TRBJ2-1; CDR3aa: CATSKQANNEQFF; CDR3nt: TGTGCCACCAGCAAACAGGCCAACAATGAGCAGTTCTTC
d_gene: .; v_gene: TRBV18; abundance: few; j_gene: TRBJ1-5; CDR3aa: CASSPKGDSGNQPQHF; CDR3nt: TGTGCCAGCTCACCAAAGGGGGATTCGGGCAATCAGCCCCAGCATTTT
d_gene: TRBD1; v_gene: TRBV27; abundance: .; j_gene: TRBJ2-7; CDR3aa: CASRTGFEQYF; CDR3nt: TGTGCCAGCAGGACAGGGTTCGAGCAGTACTTC